A single sample gave rise to the 7 T cell receptor beta chains below, sequenced in a study of T cell repertoires in cytomegalovirus infection. One entry per CDR3 protein, called by TCRdb with MiXCR from the reads. Of approximately 700,000 distinct CDR3 sequences listed, approximately 40% are singletons. What was sequenced was PBMCs. The receptors were gathered from a human donor in good health (CMV status not recorded). Some clones in this sample may be carry-over from other donors' samples.

This clonotype was observed a few times. The chain combines TRBV6-6 with TRBJ2-3, with TRBD1 matching 7 bases. The germline gives CDR1 MNHNY, CDR2 SVGAGI (reference sequence). V gave up 0 bases and J gave up 2 bases; unmatched junction bases: 8. The CDR3 runs 17 residues. Written as DNA, the CDR3 is TGTGCCAGCAGTTACTCGATCAGGGGGATGTCCACAGATACGCAGTATTTT. Protein product: CASSYSIRGMSTDTQYF.

A few counts support this clonotype. The genes are TRBV27 and TRBJ1-2; 9 positions agree with TRBD1. V shed 7 bases and J 6 bases; nucleotides not matched to a gene: 12. The CDR3 contains 15 residues. Germline V gene lookup returns CDR1 MNHEY and CDR2 SMNVEV (reference sequence). The CDR3 DNA reads TGTGCCAGCACCGCAGGGGGGACAGGGACCGATGGCTACACCTTC. Residues: CASTAGGTGTDGYTF.

This clonotype showed up just a few times. The V gene is TRBV28, the J gene TRBJ1-2; D is undetermined. This CDR3 comprises 13 residues. Germline loops: CDR1 MDHEN, CDR2 SYDVKM. Deletions cut 5 bases from V and 7 bases from J, with 14 bases between. The CDR3 sequence: CASSLLYTGGYTF. The CDR3 nucleotides are TGTGCCAGCAGTCTCTTATATACTGGTGGCTACACCTTC.

This clonotype was seen more than once but under ten times. The J gene is TRBJ2-1, the V gene TRBV15, with D possibly being TRBD1 or TRBD2 (5 bases each). V dropped 4 bases and J dropped 6 bases, with 16 bases sitting between them. The CDR3 spans 15 residues. Germline V lookup: CDR1 LNHNV, CDR2 YYDKDF (reference sequence). The DNA for the CDR3 is TGTGCCACCAGCACGGGGCACTCGAGTTTCAATGAGCAGTTCTTC. It specifies CATSTGHSSFNEQFF.

The CDR3 spells CASSLAPGQGALETQYF. The CDR3 nucleotides read TGTGCCAGCAGCTTAGCCCCGGGACAGGGGGCCTTAGAGACCCAGTACTTC. The J gene is TRBJ2-5, the V gene TRBV7-4, with 12 bases that match TRBD1. Germline CDR1 is SGHVT and CDR2 is SQSDAQ. With 0 bases clipped from V and 4 bases from J, the junction kept 6 bases outside the gene matches. CDR3 length: 17 residues.

In this sample, this clonotype turned up a few times. The chain combines TRBV20-1 with TRBJ2-1; D tentatively fits TRBD1 or TRBD2 (5 bases each). The CDR3 spans 15 residues. Trimming cost V 6 bases and J 3 bases, with 18 bases left between them. The germline gives CDR1 DFQATT, CDR2 SNEGSKA (reference sequence). In DNA, the CDR3 is TGCAGTGCCATAACCGGGACGGGGAACTACAATGAGCAGTTCTTC. As protein: CSAITGTGNYNEQFF.

This clonotype was recorded a few times. The V call is TRBV20-1, the J call TRBJ1-5; TRBD1 matches 7 bases. This CDR3 region has 16 residues. CDR1 is DFQATT, CDR2 SNEGSKA, per germline (reference sequence). The trim removed 3 bases at V and 6 bases at J, leaving 14 bases unmatched. CDR3 residues: CSASSPSGGGSQPQHF. CDR3 DNA sequence: TGCAGTGCTAGTTCTCCTTCAGGGGGGGGTTCTCAGCCCCAGCATTTT.